This TCR beta chain came from a study of blood T cell repertoires in COVID-19. Study as a whole: The cDNA or gDNA used as material had been derived from T cells, B-cell-depleted T cells, or PBMCs.

CDR1 and CDR2 (germline): SNHLY, FYNNEI. V was clipped by 8 bases and J by 4 bases, with 15 bases between them. This CDR3 is built from 13 residues. Original processing notes: Reference gene primer amplification yielded estimated nucleated cell counts. Produced via immunoSEQ multiplex PCR; TCRdb's table is partial and in-frame only. V, J and clone size are taken as reported in that table, and D and trimming were inferred from the DNA itself. The sample has about 36,000 clones, over 75% seen once. This chain links TRBV2 with TRBJ2-7, with D tentatively TRBD2 (6 bases). The sequence derives from a human donor in a cohort sampled during active or convalescent COVID-19. The donor label of this sample is uncertain. Material for sequencing was peripheral blood. CDR3 loop: CASSSRAGYEQYF. The CDR3 region has the DNA TGTGCCAGCTCCAGCAGGGCGGGGTACGAGCAGTACTTC.